The source of this T cell receptor beta chain is a study of tumor-infiltrating lymphocytes in primary liver carcinoma. In the study overall: These patients were men and women whose ages were 30 to 69 years.

This CDR3 is 16 amino acids long. V trimming: 4 bases; J trimming: 4 bases; junction bases outside the gene matches: 8. In germline, CDR1 is SGHKS, CDR2 YYEKEE (reference sequence). Germline DNA was extracted alongside blood RNA, which was obtained from unsorted whole blood. With respect to this clonotype: This clone may be a read error of a much larger clone one base away.

Synthesis of TCR beta cDNA was carried out from around 500 ng total RNA with a constant-region primer. ARM-PCR was slightly modified, and three nested multiplex PCR rounds with it gave rise to the TCR beta libraries. The study ran its first two PCR rounds for about 11 cycles each, using TRBV1-TRBV30 forward primers and a C-beta reverse primer. A single record per CDR3 protein comes from TCRdb applying MiXCR to the multiplex PCR reads. Counted here are 300,000 to 350,000 distinct CDR3 sequences, roughly 60% occurring once; the ten biggest clones make up about 18%. Sequenced: peripheral blood. This TCR was recovered from a woman under 40 with primary liver carcinoma and hepatitis B virus infection. This chain links TRBV5-5 with TRBJ2-2, with TRBD2 matching over 9 bases. The DNA for the CDR3 is TGTGCCAGCAGCCAAAGACTAGCGGCGGGCACCGGGGAGCTGTTTTTT. Its protein product is CASSQRLAAGTGELFF.